This T cell receptor beta chain was retrieved from a study of CD8+CD57+ T cells in acquired aplastic anemia. Whole-study results and caveats: Patients and controls had CD8+ Simpson's diversity values that were not significantly distinct. Some 29 CD8+ CDR3 sequences were shared between patients and controls.

TCR beta VDJ and CDR3 were profiled, and genomic DNA was the template. TCRdb called the reads again in MiXCR, with one record for every CDR3 protein. The sample has hundreds of thousands of distinct CDR3 sequences, about a third seen once. The CDR3 extends over 15 amino acids. Germline V gene lookup returns CDR1 SNHLY and CDR2 FYNNEI. Between the trimmed V and J ends, which lost 6 bases and 2 bases, there was a span of 14 bases. An expansion of CD8+CD57+ cells by flow cytometry had been shown in patients chosen for sequencing. As a group, the patients uniformly had severe acquired aplastic anemia. Prior therapy had not been administered to any patient at the time of blood sampling. This clonotype came up many times. Antigen unknown.

This receptor was taken from a human donor with aplastic anemia. The sample taken for sequencing was sorted CD4+, CD8+, or CD8+CD57+ T cells (not recorded which) from PBMCs. The chain couples TRBV2 to TRBJ1-3; D remains unclear. The CDR3: CASRNSGSTGNTIYF. CDR3 sequence (DNA): TGTGCCAGCAGAAACTCGGGGTCAACTGGAAACACCATATATTTT.